The 30 T cell receptor beta chains below all came from one sample that was sequenced in a study of T cells in Graves' hyperthyroidism and ophthalmopathy (dated by TCRdb to the late 2010s). Library generation was performed with multiplex PCR. Reads for this sample came from an Illumina HiSeq 2000. Amplification of TCR beta CDR3 regions was carried out from RNA transcripts. The TCR CDR3 was subjected to a first round of RT-PCR using the HTBI primer set and the Qiagen OneStep RT-PCR kit. In-frame beta chains were kept once TCRdb had trimmed the public reads at Q25 with fastp and called clones with MiXCR. Rows merge per CDR3 protein into single entries with the most common DNA and genes. This sample is represented by some 600,000 distinct CDR3 sequences; about 14% of them were singletons. In total, the top ten clones hold roughly 5.7% of the sample. Sample: blood. The receptors originated from a woman in her twenties or thirties with Graves' hyperthyroidism that later progressed to Graves' ophthalmopathy.

This clonotype was detected only a few times. The chain employs TRBV5-5 and TRBJ1-5; no clear D gene. The V end lost 2 bases, the J end lost 10 bases, and 4 bases lay between the germline ends. The CDR3 covers 10 residues. Germline assignment: CDR1 SGHKS and CDR2 YYEKEE (reference sequence). CDR3 sequence: CASSFLPQHF. The CDR3 DNA reads as TGTGCCAGCAGCTTCTTACCCCAGCATTTT.

Comment on this clonotype: In this CDR3 the conserved last residue, phenylalanine or tryptophan, is missing, so a read error is likely. This chain joins TRBV2 and TRBJ2-5; 13 nucleotides match TRBD2. The junction had 6 bases not matched to a gene; V was cut back by 8 bases and J by 0 bases. Germline lookup yields CDR1 SNHLY and CDR2 FYNNEI. This CDR3 is built from 16 residues. CDR3 DNA: TGTGCCAGCGGTCCCGGGACTAGCGGGAACCAAGAGACCCAGTACGTC. Translated, it gives CASGPGTSGNQETQYV.

This clonotype came up many times. The rearrangement uses TRBV30 and TRBJ2-1; 10 bases agree with TRBD2. Germline V gene lookup returns CDR1 GTSNPN and CDR2 SVGIG (reference sequence). This CDR3 is built from 14 residues. V dropped 3 bases and J dropped 9; count of bases not matched to a gene: 8. CDR3 sequence: CAWRRLAGESEQFF. For the CDR3, the DNA is TGTGCCTGGAGGAGACTAGCGGGCGAGAGTGAGCAGTTCTTC.

This clonotype has at least ten counts. This chain uses TRBV28 with TRBJ2-3, with D perhaps assigned TRBD1 or TRBD2 (6 bases each). V shed 7 bases and J shed 2 bases, with 25 bases lying between them. Germline CDR1 MDHEN, CDR2 SYDVKM. The CDR3 is 18 amino acids. The CDR3 region is CASTPSRIGGLTTDTQYF. Written as DNA, the CDR3 is TGTGCCAGCACCCCCTCTAGGATAGGGGGACTTACCACAGATACGCAGTATTTT.

This clonotype appeared a few times. This chain uses TRBV25-1 with TRBJ2-7; TRBD1 agrees at 11 bases. Germline lookup yields CDR1 MGHDK and CDR2 SYGVNS. J lost 2 bases, V lost 5 bases, and 8 bases had no gene match. CDR3 length: 16 amino acids. The CDR3 nucleotides read TGTGCCAGCAGTCCAGCGGGGACAGGGGGAGCCTACGAGCAGTACTTC. Protein product: CASSPAGTGGAYEQYF.

This clonotype was seen only a few times. A read error is possible here, since a much larger clone lies one base away. This chain joins TRBV2 and TRBJ2-3; D is unclear. The V and J ends lost 2 bases and 2 bases respectively, with 5 bases between them. CDR3 length: 13 residues. Germline V gives CDR1 SNHLY, CDR2 FYNNEI. CDR3 sequence reads: CASSETNTDTQYF. For the CDR3, the DNA is TGTGCCAGCAGTGAAACTAACACAGATACGCAGTATTTT.

In this sample, this clonotype turned up many times. The chain is built from TRBV4-1 and TRBJ2-5; D is possibly TRBD1 (5 bases). Germline CDR1 and CDR2: MGHRA and YSYEKL. This CDR3 spans 16 amino acids. V dropped 0 bases and J dropped 4 bases, with 15 bases sitting between them. CDR3 region: CASSQDPSGMGETQYF. The CDR3 bases are TGCGCCAGCAGCCAAGACCCCTCAGGGATGGGAGAGACCCAGTACTTC.

This clonotype was seen at least ten times. The V call is TRBV12-5, the J call TRBJ2-1; 7 nucleotides match TRBD2. The CDR3 extends over 14 amino acids. CDR1 LGHNT and CDR2 FRNRAP come from the germline V gene. V was pared by 6 bases and J by 5 bases, with 7 bases of the junction left unmatched. CDR3 sequence reads: CASGKRDSNNEQFF. The CDR3 nucleotides read TGTGCTAGTGGCAAGCGGGACTCTAACAATGAGCAGTTCTTC.

This chain links TRBV20-1 with TRBJ2-7, with D possibly being TRBD1 (6 bases). The V and J ends lost 0 bases and 0 bases respectively, with 12 bases between them. The CDR3 runs to 15 residues. Germline values: CDR1 DFQATT, CDR2 SNEGSKA (reference sequence). This CDR3 reads CSARDPKGGSYEQYF. The CDR3 DNA sequence: TGCAGTGCTAGAGACCCCAAAGGGGGCTCCTACGAGCAGTACTTC.

This clonotype was seen only a few times. The V and J genes are TRBV30 and TRBJ1-1; no definite D call. The CDR3 extends over 14 amino acids. CDR1 is GTSNPN and CDR2 is SVGIG in the germline V gene (reference sequence). V was shortened by 2 bases and J by 1 base, with 11 bases between the two germline ends. The CDR3 DNA follows: TGTGCCTGGAGTTTCCCGACACCGAACACTGAAGCTTTCTTT. It is translated as CAWSFPTPNTEAFF.

V usage is TRBV5-1 and J usage is TRBJ2-3; 14 positions agree with TRBD2. This CDR3 has 16 residues. Germline V gene lookup returns CDR1 SGHRS and CDR2 YFSETQ. The V gene end was trimmed by 3 bases and the J gene end by 5 bases; junction bases not matched to a gene: 5. The CDR3 DNA sequence: TGCGCCAGCAGCTGGGGACTAGCGGGAGATAAAGATACGCAGTATTTT. It is translated as CASSWGLAGDKDTQYF.

There are many counts of this clonotype. The rearrangement uses TRBV6-5 and TRBJ1-5; weak D call: TRBD1 (5 bases). V shed 0 bases and J shed 5 bases, with 23 bases lying between them. Looked up from germline, CDR1 is MNHEY and CDR2 is SVGAGI. This CDR3 has 19 residues. CDR3 protein: CASSYSFRGRRKEDQPQHF. In DNA, the CDR3 is TGTGCCAGCAGTTACTCCTTCCGGGGACGGAGAAAGGAGGATCAGCCCCAGCATTTT.

The J gene is TRBJ1-1, the V gene TRBV7-6; TRBD1 agrees at 8 bases. Germline lookup yields CDR1 SGHVS and CDR2 FNYEAQ. This CDR3 is built from 14 residues. The V and J ends lost 4 bases and 4 bases, in that order; junction bases with no gene match: 5. CDR3 coding DNA: TGTGCCAGCAGCTCCAGGGGGCTCGGCACTGAAGCTTTCTTT. It encodes CASSSRGLGTEAFF. Filled out from reference TRBV7-6 and TRBJ1-1, the complete variable domain reads GAGVSQSPRYKVTKRGQDVALRCDPISGHVSLYWYRQALGQGPEFLTYFNYEAQQDKSGLPNDRFSAERPEGSISTLTIQRTEQRDSAMYRCASSSRGLGTEAFFGQGTRLTVV.

At least ten counts were recorded for this clonotype. The chain combines TRBV6-1 with TRBJ2-2, with 8 positions matching TRBD2. Germline V gene lookup returns CDR1 MNHNS and CDR2 SASEGT. J gave up 3 bases and V 7 bases, and 10 bases lay outside the gene matches. The CDR3 extends over 16 amino acids. In nucleotides, the CDR3 is TGTGCCAGCAAAAAAGGAGCGGGAGTGGACACCGGGGAGCTGTTTTTT. This translates into CASKKGAGVDTGELFF.

This clonotype was counted at least ten times. This chain uses TRBV12-3 or TRBV12-4 with TRBJ2-5; 11 positions agree with TRBD2. The CDR3 contains 18 residues. With 6 bases clipped from V and 0 bases from J, the junction kept 12 bases outside the gene matches. In nucleotides, the CDR3 is TGTGCCAGCAGAGAACTAGCGGGAGACCTCTTAAACCAAGAGACCCAGTACTTC. This sequence encodes CASRELAGDLLNQETQYF.

This clonotype was picked up many times. The chain uses TRBV3-1 and TRBJ2-1; D perhaps matches TRBD2 (5 bases). Trimming removed 1 base from V and 7 bases from J, with 8 bases in between. The CDR3 consists of 13 residues. Per the germline V gene, CDR1 is LGHDT and CDR2 is YNNKEL (reference sequence). CDR3 amino acids: CASSQVEVNEQFF. CDR3 nucleotide sequence: TGTGCCAGCAGCCAAGTGGAGGTGAATGAGCAGTTCTTC.

This clonotype was observed many times. The chain carries TRBV5-1 and TRBJ1-5; D might be TRBD1 (6 bases). Germline assignment: CDR1 SGHRS and CDR2 YFSETQ. This CDR3 region has 16 residues. Trimming removed 0 bases from V and 2 bases from J, with 12 bases in between. CDR3 in DNA: TGCGCCAGCAGCTTGGGAGGGGGAGGAGGCAATCAGCCCCAGCATTTT. It yields the protein CASSLGGGGGNQPQHF. Variable domain in full (rest from reference TRBV5-1 and TRBJ1-5): KAGVTQTPRYLIKTRGQQVTLSCSPISGHRSVSWYQQTPGQGLQFLFEYFSETQRNKGNFPGRFSGRQFSNSRSEMNVSTLELGDSALYLCASSLGGGGGNQPQHFGDGTRLSIL.

This clonotype was picked up many times. The J gene is TRBJ1-1, the V gene TRBV28; D possibly corresponds to TRBD1 (5 bases). The germline V gene has CDR1 MDHEN and CDR2 SYDVKM. The V gene lost 6 bases and the J gene lost 11 bases, with 13 bases spanning the gap. The length of the CDR3 is 11 residues. CDR3 bases: TGTGCCAGCAGCCACGGGGCTAAGGCTTTCTTT. Protein: CASSHGAKAFF.

This clonotype was found many times. The chain recombines TRBV6-1 with TRBJ2-5, with TRBD1 as a possible D gene (6 bases). Trimming left V 5 bases short and J 5 bases short, with 15 bases between. CDR1 MNHNS and CDR2 SASEGT come from the germline V gene. The CDR3 is made up of 14 amino acids. CDR3 in DNA: TGTGCCAGCAGTCGGACACCAAGGGGGGAGACCCAGTACTTC. This translates into CASSRTPRGETQYF.

This clonotype has more than one count but fewer than ten. The conserved phenylalanine or tryptophan normally closing the CDR3 is absent here, so this likely arose from a read error. The chain has TRBV5-1 and TRBJ1-1; no reliable D call. Looked up from germline, CDR1 is SGHRS and CDR2 is YFSETQ. The CDR3 contains 15 residues. V was trimmed by 9 bases and J by 4 bases, leaving 22 bases between them. The CDR3: CATRATDPASTEAFS. DNA of the CDR3: TGCGCCACCCGGGCAACTGACCCGGCAAGCACTGAAGCTTTCTCT.

This clonotype was counted only a few times. The chain's CDR3 is CASSNSARRPQETQYF. Here the CDR3 DNA reads TGTGCCAGTAGTAATAGCGCCAGACGCCCCCAAGAGACCCAGTACTTC. The V call is TRBV19, the J call TRBJ2-5; TRBD2 might be the D (5 bases). The CDR3 extends over 16 amino acids. Trimming took off 4 bases at V and 1 base at J, with 16 bases between the two ends. The germline V gene encodes CDR1 LNHDA and CDR2 SQIVND (reference sequence).

This clonotype was detected many times. This chain joins TRBV28 and TRBJ2-5; 9 positions match TRBD2. This CDR3 is built from 17 residues. V lost 3 bases, J lost 2 bases, and 10 bases stayed unmatched. The V gene's germline CDR1 is MDHEN and CDR2 SYDVKM. In DNA, the CDR3 is TGTGCCAGCAGTTTTGGGTCTAGCGGGGACCTTCAAGAGACCCAGTACTTC. This codes for CASSFGSSGDLQETQYF.

The CDR3 is CAYNLNTDTQYF. CDR3 nucleotide sequence: TGTGCCTACAATTTAAACACAGATACGCAGTATTTT. This chain links TRBV30 with TRBJ2-3; no definite D call. The CDR3 totals 12 residues. Germline CDR1 is GTSNPN and CDR2 is SVGIG (reference sequence). V lost 7 bases and J lost 2, with 10 bases in between.

This chain links TRBV10-3 with TRBJ2-7, with 10 bases that match TRBD1. V lost 3 bases to trimming and J lost 3 bases; unmatched junction nucleotides: 8. The CDR3 runs to 16 residues. From germline, CDR1 is ENHRY and CDR2 SYGVKD. CDR3 coding DNA: TGTGCCATCAGTGATCCGGTCGGGGACAGGGGCTACGAGCAGTACTTC. Its protein product is CAISDPVGDRGYEQYF.

This clonotype came up many times. In DNA, the CDR3 is TGTGCCAGCACCTCTAGCACAGATACGCAGTATTTT. It encodes CASTSSTDTQYF. This rearrangement joins TRBV7-9 to TRBJ2-3; D gene unclear. This CDR3 contains 12 residues. Trimming pared 7 bases from V and 0 bases from J, leaving 5 bases between. In germline, CDR1 is SEHNR, CDR2 FQNEAQ (reference sequence).

This clonotype was detected ten times or more. CDR3 amino acids: CASSLATGGGEKLFF. The CDR3 region has the DNA TGTGCCAGCAGCTTAGCGACCGGGGGAGGTGAAAAACTGTTTTTT. This chain uses TRBV7-9 with TRBJ1-4; D is perhaps TRBD1 (5 bases). The CDR3 totals 15 residues. Germline loops: CDR1 SEHNR, CDR2 FQNEAQ (reference sequence). V was shortened by 0 bases and J by 7 bases, with 12 bases between the two germline ends. Drawing the rest from reference TRBV7-9 and TRBJ1-4, the complete variable domain is DTGVSQNPRHKITKRGQNVTFRCDPISEHNRLYWYRQTLGQGPEFLTYFQNEAQLEKSRLLSDRFSAERPKGSFSTLEIQRTEQGDSAMYLCASSLATGGGEKLFFGSGTQLSVL.

In DNA, the CDR3 is TGTGCCAGCAGCTTTGGTGTGGCGGACGGAAACACCATATATTTT. It codes for CASSFGVADGNTIYF. This chain links TRBV5-6 with TRBJ1-3; D not certain. The germline gives CDR1 SGHDT, CDR2 YYEEEE. The CDR3 spans 15 residues. V was pared by 2 bases and J by 4 bases, with 13 bases between.

The J gene is TRBJ2-1, the V gene TRBV20-1; 10 nucleotides align to TRBD2. The CDR3 runs 11 residues. Germline CDR1 DFQATT, CDR2 SNEGSKA (reference sequence). V lost 6 bases and J lost 15; bases outside the gene matches: 8. The CDR3 sequence: CSARTSGKRFF. As DNA, the CDR3 is TGCAGTGCCAGGACTAGCGGTAAAAGGTTCTTC.

This clonotype was detected ten times or more. The rearrangement uses TRBV12-3 or TRBV12-4 and TRBJ2-3; 7 bases align to TRBD2. The CDR3 has 14 amino acids. J lost 3 bases, V lost 7 bases, and 7 bases had no gene match. The CDR3 coding sequence is TGTGCCAGCATGCTCCCCGGGGGGACAGATACGCAGTATTTT. Amino acid sequence: CASMLPGGTDTQYF.

In this sample, this clonotype turned up many times. The chain has TRBV6-1 and TRBJ1-2; TRBD1 matches at 8 bases. Germline V gives CDR1 MNHNS, CDR2 SASEGT. The J segment lost 3 bases and the V segment lost 7 bases, leaving 10 bases of the junction unmatched. This CDR3 comprises 15 residues. The DNA for the CDR3 is TGTGCCAGCATCCGCCGGACAGGGAATGACTATGGCTACACCTTC. Protein: CASIRRTGNDYGYTF.